The source of this T cell receptor beta chain is a study of blood T cell repertoires in COVID-19. Study details: In each case, the material was cDNA or gDNA derived from T cells, B-cell-depleted T cells, or PBMCs.

V was clipped by 0 bases and J by 4 bases, with 18 bases between them. The germline V gene has CDR1 PRHDT and CDR2 FYEKMQ (reference sequence). The CDR3 runs 17 residues. Profiling relied on immunoSEQ multiplex PCR, and the TCRdb table lists in-frame clones only, not all of them. There are 100,000 to 150,000 clones in the sample; roughly 80% occur only once, and less than 15% lies in the top ten. The material sequenced was peripheral blood. This receptor was obtained from a woman aged 55-69 years with acute or convalescent COVID-19. The V call is TRBV13, the J call TRBJ1-2, with D unresolved. The CDR3 loop reads CASSLGSGTYGVYGYTF. The CDR3 DNA sequence: TGTGCCAGCAGCTTAGGAAGCGGTACCTACGGTGTCTATGGCTACACCTTC.